This TCR beta chain is drawn from a study of beta chain features in type 1 diabetes. The collection from each donor was one heparinised blood draw averaging about 116 mL. Remarks on this clone: Its antigen is unknown.

Expressed TCRB transcripts were sequenced because the entire RNA isolate underwent reverse transcription. This table comes from immunoSEQ multiplex PCR, and its TCRdb copy is limited to in-frame clones, with some not included. The table includes roughly 220,000 clones, about a sixth detected once. General observations from the study: There were fewer insertions and more deletions at the VDJ junctions of type 1 diabetes patients. TCRB CDR3s from Type 1 diabetes patients were moderately but significantly shorter in all four CD4+ subsets.

This CDR3 contains 16 residues. The germline CDR1 and CDR2 sequences are SQVTM and ANQGSEA. V was shortened by 7 bases and J by 0 bases, with 19 bases between the two germline ends. The sequence was obtained from a man aged 30-40 years with type 1 diabetes. The V call is TRBV29-1, the J call TRBJ1-5; no clear D. Specimen: naive CD4+ T cells from blood. The CDR3, as DNA: TGCAGCGCCACGTCTGGCCAGAGCCATAGCAATCAGCCCCAGCATTTT. Its translation is CSATSGQSHSNQPQHF.